This passage covers 14 T cell receptor beta chains from one sample sequenced in a study of T cells in localized non-small cell lung cancer. Data came from immunoSEQ multiplex PCR; TCRdb stores just in-frame clones and leaves some out. This table holds fewer than 25,000 clones, about 89% found once. The material sequenced was peripheral blood, taken before any cancer treatment. All receptors come from a male donor aged 60 or over with stage I lung adenocarcinoma.

The chain uses TRBV7-2 and TRBJ2-2, with a tentative D call TRBD1 (5 bases). The CDR3 is 16 amino acids. CDR1 SGHTA and CDR2 FQGNSA come from the germline V gene. Trimming took off 1 base at V and 1 base at J, with 10 bases between the two ends. The CDR3 DNA reads TGTGCCAGCAGCTTAGTAGGGGTGAAGAACACCGGGGAGCTGTTTTTT. Protein sequence: CASSLVGVKNTGELFF.

The rearrangement joins TRBV6-1 to TRBJ2-7; 10 bases match TRBD1. Germline-derived CDR1 and CDR2 are MNHNS and SASEGT. The J segment lost 2 bases and the V segment lost 9 bases, leaving 10 bases of the junction unmatched. The CDR3 length is 15 residues. The CDR3 DNA reads as TGTGCCAGTAACAGGGGGACAGGGGACCCCTACGAGCAGTACTTC. Amino acids: CASNRGTGDPYEQYF.

The rearrangement uses TRBV6-5 and TRBJ2-7; D uncertain. This CDR3 has 15 residues. Trimming took off 2 bases at V and 6 bases at J, with 17 bases between the two ends. Germline V gene lookup returns CDR1 MNHEY and CDR2 SVGAGI. The CDR3: CASSYRTDVFGEQYF. The CDR3 nucleotides are TGTGCCAGCAGTTACCGGACCGATGTTTTTGGCGAGCAGTACTTC.

CDR3 bases: TGTGCCAGCTCACCACCGGGGAGTAACACTGAAGCTTTCTTT. It is translated as CASSPPGSNTEAFF. V gene TRBV18 combines with J gene TRBJ1-1; D gene unclear. There are 14 residues in the CDR3. V gave up 0 bases and J gave up 2 bases, with 7 bases separating them. Germline V CDR1 and CDR2: KGHSH, LQKENI.

The gene calls are TRBV6-1 and TRBJ2-5; D perhaps matches TRBD2 (5 bases). The CDR3 totals 15 residues. Trimming pared 2 bases from V and 2 bases from J, leaving 12 bases between. Germline assignment: CDR1 MNHNS and CDR2 SASEGT. CDR3 nucleotide sequence: TGTGCCAGCAGTGAACAAGCGGCCCGTCAAGAGACCCAGTACTTC. Encoded protein: CASSEQAARQETQYF.

This chain joins TRBV2 and TRBJ1-4; unclear D gene. V gave up 8 bases and J gave up 4 bases, with 11 bases separating them. Germline V gene lookup returns CDR1 SNHLY and CDR2 FYNNEI. The CDR3 runs to 13 residues. The CDR3 here is CASAISVNEKLFF. The CDR3 DNA reads as TGTGCCAGCGCCATCAGTGTTAATGAAAAACTGTTTTTT.

V usage is TRBV6-5 and J usage is TRBJ1-1, with a weak D call TRBD1 (5 bases). Per germline, CDR1 MNHEY and CDR2 SVGAGI. CDR3 size: 14 residues. V dropped 5 bases and J dropped 6 bases, with 16 bases sitting between them. CDR3 nucleotides: TGTGCCAGCAGTAGGACCGGGACGATCGCTGAAGCTTTCTTT. This sequence encodes CASSRTGTIAEAFF.

The rearrangement joins TRBV11-2 to TRBJ2-1; TRBD2 agrees at 12 bases. Germline CDR1 is SGHAT and CDR2 is FQNNGV. With 4 bases clipped from V and 4 bases from J, the junction kept 11 bases outside the gene matches. The CDR3 is 18 residues long. The CDR3 sequence is CASSYNHRTSGTYNEQFF. DNA for the CDR3: TGTGCCAGCAGCTATAACCACCGGACTAGCGGGACATACAATGAGCAGTTCTTC.

This clone was recorded a few times. The genes are TRBV15 and TRBJ1-3; no reliable D call. Trimming left V 3 bases short and J 2 bases short, with 11 bases between. This CDR3 is 15 amino acids long. CDR1 is LNHNV and CDR2 is YYDKDF in the germline V gene (reference sequence). DNA for the CDR3: TGTGCCACCAGCAGGTCCAGAGGGACTGGAAACACCATATATTTT. Its protein is CATSRSRGTGNTIYF.

The V call is TRBV5-4, the J call TRBJ1-1, with D maybe TRBD1 (5 bases). This CDR3 is built from 13 residues. Between the trimmed V and J ends, which lost 2 bases and 4 bases, there was a span of 9 bases. Germline V gives CDR1 SGHNT, CDR2 YYREEE (reference sequence). The CDR3 here is CASSFSRGTEAFF. DNA for the CDR3: TGTGCCAGCAGCTTTTCTAGGGGCACTGAAGCTTTCTTT. The full variable domain, with the rest looked up from reference TRBV5-4 and TRBJ1-1, is ETGVTQSPTHLIKTRGQQVTLRCSSQSGHNTVSWYQQALGQGPQFIFQYYREEENGRGNFPPRFSGLQFPNYSSELNVNALELDDSALYLCASSFSRGTEAFFGQGTRLTVV.

The J gene is TRBJ1-4, the V gene TRBV25-1, with D maybe TRBD1 (6 bases). V was clipped by 3 bases and J by 7 bases, with 9 bases between them. Germline CDR1 reads MGHDK; CDR2 reads SYGVNS. The CDR3 is made up of 13 amino acids. CDR3 in DNA: TGTGCCAGCAGTGACAGGGGCGCTGAAAAACTGTTTTTT. Encoded protein: CASSDRGAEKLFF.

This rearrangement joins TRBV28 to TRBJ2-1, with TRBD1 matching over 8 bases. J was trimmed by 9 bases and V by 3 bases; bases with no gene match: 7. The CDR3 consists of 14 residues. Germline loops: CDR1 MDHEN, CDR2 SYDVKM. The CDR3 sequence is CASSFRTGKGEQFF. In DNA, the CDR3 is TGTGCCAGCAGTTTCAGGACAGGGAAGGGTGAGCAGTTCTTC.

This rearrangement joins TRBV2 to TRBJ2-3; 10 nucleotides agree with TRBD1. Looked up from germline, CDR1 is SNHLY and CDR2 is FYNNEI. Trimming removed 5 bases from V and 1 base from J; junction bases left unmatched: 3. The CDR3 covers 15 residues. This CDR3 is CASSRDRGRTDTQYF. The DNA for the CDR3 is TGTGCCAGCAGTCGAGACAGGGGGCGCACAGATACGCAGTATTTT.

The chain uses TRBV9 and TRBJ2-7, with D possibly being TRBD2 (6 bases). Germline CDR1 reads SGDLS; CDR2 reads YYNGEE. There are 14 residues in the CDR3. V was shortened by 4 bases and J by 2 bases, with 13 bases between the two germline ends. CDR3 coding DNA: TGTGCCAGCAGCCTAGACGGCGGGACCTACGAGCAGTACTTC. Its protein is CASSLDGGTYEQYF.